Below are 7 T cell receptor beta chains sequenced from a single sample in a study of CXCR3-negative and CXCR3-positive naive CD8 T cells. UMI-labeled 5' RACE yielded the TRB cDNA libraries. TCRdb reanalyzed the 5' RACE reads, giving one entry per CDR3 protein sequence and no DNA. The sample table includes approximately 74,000 distinct CDR3 sequences. The sequencing input was naive CXCR3- CD8+ T cells from blood. The sample's subset: CD45RO-CCR7+CD27+CD95- naive CD8+ T cells lacking CXCR3 (TNR3-). The receptor set was obtained from a human donor in good health. Some clones in this sample may be carry-over from other donors' samples.

This CDR3 reads CASTDRGYEQYF. The V and J genes are TRBV28 and TRBJ2-7. The CDR3 has 12 amino acids. Germline lookup yields CDR1 MDHEN and CDR2 SYDVKM. Full variable domain (outside the CDR3, taken from reference TRBV28 and TRBJ2-7): DVKVTQSSRYLVKRTGEKVFLECVQDMDHENMFWYRQDPGLGLRLIYFSYDVKMKEKGDIPEGYSVSREKKERFSLILESASTNQTSMYLCASTDRGYEQYFGPGTRLTVT.

The chain recombines TRBV6-2 or TRBV6-3 with TRBJ2-1; TCRdb's D gene call, TRBD2, goes unchecked for lack of DNA. The CDR3 contains 15 residues. CDR1 is MNHEY, CDR2 SVGEGT, per germline. CDR3 sequence reads: CASSRSGGAYNEQFF.

The V call is TRBV12-3 or TRBV12-4, the J call TRBJ2-7. The CDR3 length is 14 residues. The CDR3 region is CASSLTGSPYEQYF.

The chain is built from TRBV10-3 and TRBJ1-5. The CDR3 consists of 14 residues. Germline loops: CDR1 ENHRY, CDR2 SYGVKD. The CDR3 sequence is CAISESYKSQPQHF.

The V call is TRBV7-8, the J call TRBJ2-1; lacking DNA, the TRBD2 call made by TCRdb goes unchecked. The length of the CDR3 is 14 residues. Looked up from germline, CDR1 is SGHVS and CDR2 is FQNEAQ. This chain's CDR3 is CASSPPAGGNEQFF.

CDR3 sequence: CASSLPKGAANTGELFF. The rearrangement joins TRBV7-6 to TRBJ2-2; TCRdb designates TRBD1, a call that cannot be tested without DNA. Germline V gene data show CDR1 as SGHVS and CDR2 as FNYEAQ. CDR3 length equals 17 residues.

The CDR3 is CASSLEFGEQFF. The J gene is TRBJ2-1, the V gene TRBV11-2. This CDR3 is 12 amino acids long. Germline V gives CDR1 SGHAT, CDR2 FQNNGV.